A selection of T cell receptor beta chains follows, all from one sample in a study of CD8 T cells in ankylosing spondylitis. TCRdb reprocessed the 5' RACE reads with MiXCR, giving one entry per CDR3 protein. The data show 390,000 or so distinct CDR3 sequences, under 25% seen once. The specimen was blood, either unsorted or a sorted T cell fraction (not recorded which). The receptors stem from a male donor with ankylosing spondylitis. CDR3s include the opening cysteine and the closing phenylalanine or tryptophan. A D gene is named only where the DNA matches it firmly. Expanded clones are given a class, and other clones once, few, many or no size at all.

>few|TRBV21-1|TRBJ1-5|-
CASSKAGPNSNQPQHF
TGTGCCAGCAGCAAAGCTGGGCCCAATAGCAATCAGCCCCAGCATTTT
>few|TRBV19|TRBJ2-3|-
CASISRGSRDTQYF
TGTGCCAGTATCTCTCGGGGGAGCAGAGATACGCAGTATTTT
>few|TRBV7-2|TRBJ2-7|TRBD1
CASSTLSTGDTYEQYF
TGTGCCAGCAGCACCCTGTCGACAGGGGACACCTACGAGCAGTACTTC
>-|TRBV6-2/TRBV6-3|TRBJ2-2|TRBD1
CASSKDRGFRELFF
TGTGCCAGCAGCAAGGACAGGGGGTTCCGGGAGCTGTTTTTT
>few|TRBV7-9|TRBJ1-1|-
CASSRGRSAEAFF
TGTGCCAGCAGCCGAGGACGGTCGGCTGAAGCTTTCTTT
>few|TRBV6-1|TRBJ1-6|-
CASSRLKGSPLHF
TGTGCCAGCAGTCGACTCAAGGGATCACCCCTCCACTTT
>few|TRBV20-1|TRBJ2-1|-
CSARDSGFEQFF
TGCAGTGCTAGAGATTCGGGGTTTGAGCAGTTCTTC
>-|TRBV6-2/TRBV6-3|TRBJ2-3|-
CASSYSRDSSTDTQYF
TGTGCCAGCAGTTACTCCCGGGACTCTAGCACAGATACGCAGTATTTT
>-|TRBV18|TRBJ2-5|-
CASSPTETQYF
TGTGCCAGCTCACCCACAGAGACCCAGTACTTC
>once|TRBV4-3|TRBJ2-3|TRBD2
CASQDRRLAGVRDSTDTQYF
TGCGCCAGCCAAGACCGGCGTCTAGCGGGAGTTAGGGATAGCACAGATACGCAGTATTTT
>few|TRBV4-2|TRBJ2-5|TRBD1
CASSQGQGAQETQYF
TGTGCCAGCAGCCAAGGACAGGGGGCCCAAGAGACCCAGTACTTC
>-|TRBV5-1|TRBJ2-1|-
CASSIVGGAYNEQFF
TGCGCCAGCTCCATTGTGGGGGGCGCCTACAATGAGCAGTTCTTC
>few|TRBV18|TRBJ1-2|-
CASSPQARQNYGYTF
TGTGCCAGCTCACCGCAGGCTCGGCAGAACTATGGCTACACCTTC
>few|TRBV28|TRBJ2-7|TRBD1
CASSSPGQGHEQYF
TGTGCCAGCAGTTCCCCTGGACAGGGACACGAGCAGTACTTC
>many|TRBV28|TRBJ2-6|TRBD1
CASRSQGAGANVLTF
TGTGCCAGCAGATCCCAGGGGGCTGGGGCCAACGTCCTGACTTTC
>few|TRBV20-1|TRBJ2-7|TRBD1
CSALMGQGESYEQYF
TGCAGTGCTCTAATGGGACAGGGGGAATCCTACGAGCAGTACTTC
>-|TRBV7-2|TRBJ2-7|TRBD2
CASSFLGGSVHEQYF
TGTGCCAGCAGCTTCCTGGGCGGGAGCGTCCACGAGCAGTACTTC
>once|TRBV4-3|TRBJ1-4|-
CASSQRLGAVEKLFF
TGCGCCAGCAGCCAAAGGCTGGGGGCGGTTGAAAAACTGTTTTTT
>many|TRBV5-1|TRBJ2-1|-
CASSLATSGGEQFF
TGCGCCAGCAGCTTGGCCACGTCGGGTGGTGAGCAGTTCTTC
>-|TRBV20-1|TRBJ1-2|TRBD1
CSARDTRGRNGYTF
TGCAGTGCTAGAGATACCAGGGGGCGGAATGGCTACACCTTC
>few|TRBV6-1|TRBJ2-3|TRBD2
CASSSGLVRGTDTQYF
TGTGCCAGCAGCTCTGGACTAGTCAGGGGCACAGATACGCAGTATTTT
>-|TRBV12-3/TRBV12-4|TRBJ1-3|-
CASSLARGRNTIYF
TGTGCCAGCAGTTTGGCCAGGGGAAGAAACACCATATATTTT
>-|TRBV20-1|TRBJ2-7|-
CSARGGHHDEQYF
TGCAGTGCTAGAGGGGGACACCACGACGAGCAGTACTTC
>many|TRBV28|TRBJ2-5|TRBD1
CASSRRLDRGRVETQYF
TGTGCCAGCAGTCGAAGACTTGACAGGGGGCGAGTAGAGACCCAGTACTTC
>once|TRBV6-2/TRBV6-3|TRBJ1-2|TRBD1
CASRPDREVLYGYTF
TGTGCCAGCAGACCGGACAGGGAGGTACTCTATGGCTACACCTTC
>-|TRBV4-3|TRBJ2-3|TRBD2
CASSQDTSGGSTDTQYF
TGCGCCAGCAGCCAAGATACTAGCGGGGGTAGCACAGATACGCAGTATTTT
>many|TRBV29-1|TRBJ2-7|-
CSAATGQSHYEQYF
TGCAGCGCGGCCACAGGACAGTCCCACTACGAGCAGTACTTC
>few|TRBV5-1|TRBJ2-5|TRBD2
CASSLSSGRSETQYF
TGCGCCAGCAGCTTGTCTAGCGGGAGGTCGGAGACCCAGTACTTC
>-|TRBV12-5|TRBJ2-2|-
CASGLVQGFANTGELFF
TGTGCTAGTGGTTTGGTACAAGGCTTCGCGAACACCGGGGAGCTGTTTTTT
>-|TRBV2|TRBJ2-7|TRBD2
CASRRTGTRLYEQYF
TGTGCCAGCCGACGAACCGGGACTAGACTTTACGAGCAGTACTTC
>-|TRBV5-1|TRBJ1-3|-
CASSFGQGSSGNTIYF
TGCGCCAGCAGCTTCGGTCAGGGTTCTTCTGGAAACACCATATATTTT
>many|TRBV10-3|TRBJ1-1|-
CAISENPGTEAFF
TGTGCCATCAGTGAGAACCCCGGGACTGAAGCTTTCTTT
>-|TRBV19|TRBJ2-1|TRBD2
CASSLQRTSGRDEQFF
TGTGCCAGTAGTCTCCAAAGGACTAGCGGGAGGGATGAGCAGTTCTTC
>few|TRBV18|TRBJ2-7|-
CASSPRVSSYEQYF
TGTGCCAGCTCACCACGGGTTTCCTCCTACGAGCAGTACTTC
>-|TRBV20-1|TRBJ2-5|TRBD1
CSARVGQLQETQYF
TGCAGTGCTAGGGTGGGACAGCTCCAAGAGACCCAGTACTTC
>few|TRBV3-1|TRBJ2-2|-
CASSQSRVPGELFF
TGTGCCAGCAGCCAATCTCGGGTCCCCGGGGAGCTGTTTTTT
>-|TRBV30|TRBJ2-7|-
CASGQSYEQYF
TGTGCCTCTGGACAATCCTACGAGCAGTACTTC
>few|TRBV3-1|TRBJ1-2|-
CASSQLPAGQYGGYTF
TGTGCCAGCAGCCAATTACCCGCGGGACAATATGGTGGCTACACCTTC
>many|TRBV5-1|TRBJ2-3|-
CASSPPGTDTQYF
TGCGCCAGCAGCCCACCGGGCACAGATACGCAGTATTTT
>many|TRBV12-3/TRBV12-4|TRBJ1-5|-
CASSRGDQPQHF
TGTGCCAGCAGTCGGGGGGATCAGCCCCAGCATTTT
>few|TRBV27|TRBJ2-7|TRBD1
CASSSYRGMTGGVDEQYF
TGTGCCAGCAGCTCCTATAGGGGGATGACAGGGGGCGTGGACGAGCAGTACTTC
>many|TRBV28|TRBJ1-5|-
CASSPNLRNQPQHF
TGTGCCAGCAGTCCAAACCTACGAAATCAGCCCCAGCATTTT
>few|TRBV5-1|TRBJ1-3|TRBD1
CASSLASGGRSSGNTIYF
TGCGCCAGCAGCTTGGCCTCAGGGGGACGGAGCTCTGGAAACACCATATATTTT
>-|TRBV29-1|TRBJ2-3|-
CSVAGRDTQYF
TGCAGCGTTGCGGGTCGGGATACGCAGTATTTT
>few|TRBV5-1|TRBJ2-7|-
CASSLVWLDDEQYF
TGCGCCAGCAGCTTGGTATGGCTCGACGACGAGCAGTACTTC
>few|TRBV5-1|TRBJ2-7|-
CASSLRGPDYEQYF
TGCGCCAGCAGCTTGAGGGGACCGGACTACGAGCAGTACTTC
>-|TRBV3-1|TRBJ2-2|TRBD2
CASSPRGTANTGELFF
TGTGCCAGCAGCCCGCGGGGGACCGCGAACACCGGGGAGCTGTTTTTT
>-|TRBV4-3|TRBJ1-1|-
CASSQGFWSTEAFF
TGCGCCAGCAGCCAAGGTTTTTGGAGTACTGAAGCTTTCTTT
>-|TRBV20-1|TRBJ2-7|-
CSASFGIPYEQYF
TGCAGTGCTAGTTTCGGGATTCCCTACGAGCAGTACTTC
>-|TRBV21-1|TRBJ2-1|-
CASPRVHEQFF
TGTGCCAGCCCCAGGGTTCATGAGCAGTTCTTC
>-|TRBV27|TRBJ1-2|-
CASGRGEGYTF
TGTGCCAGCGGGCGGGGTGAGGGCTACACCTTC
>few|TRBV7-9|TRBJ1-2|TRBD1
CASSTPTGGDGYTF
TGTGCCAGCAGCACCCCGACAGGGGGCGATGGCTACACCTTC
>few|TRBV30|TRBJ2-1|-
CAWSGGPLYNEQFF
TGTGCCTGGAGCGGAGGGCCCCTTTACAATGAGCAGTTCTTC
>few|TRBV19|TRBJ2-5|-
CASSIGGAPGWARETQYF
TGTGCCAGTAGTATTGGCGGAGCTCCGGGATGGGCAAGGGAGACCCAGTACTTC
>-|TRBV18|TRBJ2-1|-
CASSGRTVNEQFF
TGTGCCAGCTCCGGACGGACTGTCAATGAGCAGTTCTTC